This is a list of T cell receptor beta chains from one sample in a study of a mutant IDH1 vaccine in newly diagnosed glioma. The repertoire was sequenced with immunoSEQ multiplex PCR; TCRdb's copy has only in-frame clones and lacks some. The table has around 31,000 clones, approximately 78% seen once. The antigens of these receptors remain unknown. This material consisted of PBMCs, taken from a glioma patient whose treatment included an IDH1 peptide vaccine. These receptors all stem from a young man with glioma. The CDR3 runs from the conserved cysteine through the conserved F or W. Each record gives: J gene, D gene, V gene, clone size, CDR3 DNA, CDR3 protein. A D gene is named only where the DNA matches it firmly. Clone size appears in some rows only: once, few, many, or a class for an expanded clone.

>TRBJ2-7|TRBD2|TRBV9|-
TGTGCCAGCAGCGGGGGACTAGCCCCCTACGAGCAGTACTTC
CASSGGLAPYEQYF
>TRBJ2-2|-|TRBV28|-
TGTGCCAGCAGCAGGGACTTGAACACCGGGGAGCTGTTTTTT
CASSRDLNTGELFF
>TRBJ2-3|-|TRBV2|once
TGTGCCAGCAGTGGCTCCCCTTACACAGATACGCAGTATTTT
CASSGSPYTDTQYF
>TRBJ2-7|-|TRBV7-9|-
TGTGCCAGCAGCTCGAATGGACTCGATTACGAGCAGTACTTC
CASSSNGLDYEQYF
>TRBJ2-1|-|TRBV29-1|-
TGCAGCGTTATGGCTAGCGCCGAAATTAGGGAGCAGTTCTTC
CSVMASAEIREQFF
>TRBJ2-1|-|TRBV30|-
TGTGCCTGGAGTAGGGCTATTAACAATGAGCAGTTCTTC
CAWSRAINNEQFF
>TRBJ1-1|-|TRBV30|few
TGTGCCTGGACTAAAGACAGGCGAAACACTGAAGCTTTCTTT
CAWTKDRRNTEAFF
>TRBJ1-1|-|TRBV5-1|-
TGCGCCAGCAGCTTGCAACCTGGGCAGGTCGAGCGAGCTTTCTTT
CASSLQPGQVERAFF
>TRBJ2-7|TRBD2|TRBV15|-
TGTGCCACCAGCGCCCGGGACTACTATAACGAGCAGTACTTC
CATSARDYYNEQYF
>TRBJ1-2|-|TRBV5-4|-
TGTGCCAGCAGCCAGGACAGTCATGGTGGCTACACCTTC
CASSQDSHGGYTF
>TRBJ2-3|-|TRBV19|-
TGTGCCAGTAAGTTAGAGGCTAGCACAGATACGCAGTATTTT
CASKLEASTDTQYF
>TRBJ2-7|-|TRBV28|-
TGTGCCAGCAGCCCGGAGTGGGTTCGGGAGCAGTACTTC
CASSPEWVREQYF
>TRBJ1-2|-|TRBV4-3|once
TGCGCCAGCAGCCAAGAGATGGCAGCTGCTTATGGCTACACCTTC
CASSQEMAAAYGYTF
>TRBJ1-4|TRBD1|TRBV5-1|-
TGCGCCAGCAGCCAGGGGGACAGGGGGAACGAAAAACTGTTTTTT
CASSQGDRGNEKLFF
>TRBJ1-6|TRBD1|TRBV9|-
TGTGCCAGCAGCCTCGACAGGGCCTCGCCCGATAATTCACCCCTCCACTTT
CASSLDRASPDNSPLHF
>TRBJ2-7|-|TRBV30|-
TGTGCCTGGAGTGAGTCCAGGCTACCCCTCTCCTACGAGCAGTACTTC
CAWSESRLPLSYEQYF
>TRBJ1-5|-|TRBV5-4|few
TGTGCCAGCAGAGCAGGGTACAATCAGCCCCAGCATTTT
CASRAGYNQPQHF
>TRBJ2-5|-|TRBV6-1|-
TGTGCCAGCAGTGAATTGGGGGCGAGGGCTGAAGAGACCCAGTACTTC
CASSELGARAEETQYF
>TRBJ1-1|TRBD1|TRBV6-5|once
TGTGCCAGCAGTGCCTCGGGACAGGCAAACACTGAAGCTTTCTTT
CASSASGQANTEAFF
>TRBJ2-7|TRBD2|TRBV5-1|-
TGCGCCAGCAGCTTCCCCTCGACTAGCGAAACCTACGAGCAGTACTTC
CASSFPSTSETYEQYF
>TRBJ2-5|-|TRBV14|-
TGTGCCAGCAGCCACCCCCTCGATTCCCAAGAGACCCAGTACTTC
CASSHPLDSQETQYF
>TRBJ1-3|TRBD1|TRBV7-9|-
TGTGCCAGCAGCAAAATAGGGACAGGGAGGAACACCATATATTTT
CASSKIGTGRNTIYF
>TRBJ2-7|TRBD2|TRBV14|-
TGTGCCAGTCGGACTAGCGGATCCTACGAGCAGTACTTC
CASRTSGSYEQYF
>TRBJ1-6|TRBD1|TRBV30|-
TGTGCCTGGAGTGTGGGACAGCTCAATTCACCCCTCCACTTT
CAWSVGQLNSPLHF
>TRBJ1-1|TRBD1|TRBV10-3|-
TGTGCCATCAGGGCAACAGGGGGCCGTAACACTGAAGCTTTCTTT
CAIRATGGRNTEAFF
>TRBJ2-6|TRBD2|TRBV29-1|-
TGCAGCGGGGGGGGCTCTGGGGCCAACGTCCTGACTTTC
CSGGGSGANVLTF